Listed here are 25 T cell receptor beta chains from one sample, sequenced in a study of CD8 T cell repertoires and HIV-1 epitope variants. The table came from immunoSEQ multiplex PCR; TCRdb's copy has only in-frame clones and leaves some out. This sample has about 3,500 clones, with approximately 71% found just once. These TCRs' antigens remain unknown. The sequenced material came from cultured CD8+ T cells derived from PBMCs. The receptors shown here come from a male donor with HIV.

The V gene is TRBV19, the J gene TRBJ1-4, with 9 bases identical to TRBD1. J gave up 6 bases and V 5 bases, and 10 bases lay outside the gene matches. This CDR3 comprises 16 residues. Germline V lookup: CDR1 LNHDA, CDR2 SQIVND (reference sequence). The CDR3 region is CASSVRIRDRDEKLFF. In nucleotides, the CDR3 is TGTGCCAGTAGTGTCCGGATCCGGGACAGGGATGAAAAACTGTTTTTT.

Here the CDR3 reads CASSLEVRSTDTQYF. The CDR3 DNA follows: TGTGCCAGCAGCTTGGAGGTACGTTCCACAGATACGCAGTATTTT. V usage is TRBV5-6 and J usage is TRBJ2-3; no firm D call. V lost 0 bases, J lost 2 bases, and 10 bases lay in between. CDR3 size: 15 residues. Germline V gene data show CDR1 as SGHDT and CDR2 as YYEEEE.

V is TRBV28 and J is TRBJ2-6, with no clear D. Germline V gene data show CDR1 as MDHEN and CDR2 as SYDVKM. Trimming took 3 bases from V and 0 from J, leaving 6 bases between them. The CDR3 runs 15 residues. CDR3 in DNA: TGTGCCAGCAGTTTCGGAATCTCTGGGGCCAACGTCCTGACTTTC. Translated: CASSFGISGANVLTF.

The J gene is TRBJ1-4, the V gene TRBV19; D possibly corresponds to TRBD1 (6 bases). The CDR3 contains 15 residues. The V gene lost 4 bases and the J gene lost 5 bases, with 14 bases spanning the gap. Germline CDR1 LNHDA, CDR2 SQIVND (reference sequence). CDR3 sequence (DNA): TGTGCCAGTAGTACTTACCGGGACATCAATGAAAAACTGTTTTTT. The encoded protein is CASSTYRDINEKLFF.

This chain links TRBV9 with TRBJ2-3; D unresolved. V dropped 0 bases and J dropped 3 bases, with 11 bases sitting between them. The CDR3 extends over 15 amino acids. CDR1 and CDR2 from the germline V gene are SGDLS and YYNGEE. The CDR3 DNA reads TGTGCCAGCAGCGTAGCTGGCCTCGGGACAGATACGCAGTATTTT. Its translation is CASSVAGLGTDTQYF.

The rearrangement links TRBV10-1 to TRBJ2-7; D is possibly TRBD1 (6 bases). This CDR3 is 15 amino acids long. Trimming cost V 8 bases and J 4 bases, with 21 bases left between them. Germline CDR1 WNHNN, CDR2 SYGVQD (reference sequence). CDR3 coding DNA: TGCGCCAGCCGGCTGAGTATCAGGGGATCGTACGAGCAGTACTTC. Protein sequence: CASRLSIRGSYEQYF.

The CDR3 loop is CASSENLNQPQHF. CDR3 coding DNA: TGTGCCAGCTCCGAGAACCTCAATCAGCCCCAGCATTTT. The chain carries TRBV6-1 and TRBJ1-5; D remains ambiguous. Germline lookup yields CDR1 MNHNS and CDR2 SASEGT. Trimming removed 8 bases at V and 3 bases at J, with 11 bases between. The CDR3 spans 13 residues.

V usage is TRBV7-9 and J usage is TRBJ2-1, with TRBD1 identical over 9 bases. The ends lost 5 bases at V and 8 bases at J; junction bases unmatched: 1. Germline CDR1 is SEHNR and CDR2 is FQNEAQ (reference sequence). The CDR3 covers 12 residues. The chain's CDR3 is CASSGTGYEQFF. As DNA, the CDR3 is TGTGCCAGCAGCGGGACAGGGTATGAGCAGTTCTTC.

The rearrangement links TRBV7-2 to TRBJ2-7, with D possibly being TRBD1 (5 bases). The V and J ends lost 1 base and 0 bases respectively, with 10 bases between them. In germline, CDR1 is SGHTA, CDR2 FQGNSA. This CDR3 comprises 15 residues. In nucleotides, the CDR3 is TGTGCCAGCAGCTTAGGGACATTGAGCTCCTACGAGCAGTACTTC. Its translation is CASSLGTLSSYEQYF.

The sample holds one count of this clone. This chain connects TRBV6-1 to TRBJ2-1; a possible D gene is TRBD1 (6 bases). Germline V gene data show CDR1 as MNHNS and CDR2 as SASEGT. The CDR3 consists of 14 residues. The V end was cut by 1 base, the J end by 9 bases, with 13 bases between. The CDR3 nucleotides are TGTGCCAGCAGTGAAGTAGGGGGTGGAGGTGAGCAGTTCTTC. Its translation is CASSEVGGGGEQFF.

The J gene is TRBJ2-1, the V gene TRBV30; perhaps TRBD1 as D (5 bases). V was pared by 1 base and J by 7 bases, with 5 bases between. The CDR3 has 11 residues. CDR1 and CDR2 from the germline V gene are GTSNPN and SVGIG (reference sequence). CDR3 in amino acids: CAWSDRNEQFF. For the CDR3, the DNA is TGTGCCTGGAGTGACAGGAATGAGCAGTTCTTC.

The J gene is TRBJ2-1, the V gene TRBV7-9; D not certain. The germline CDR1 and CDR2 sequences are SEHNR and FQNEAQ (reference sequence). Trimming left V 1 base short and J 8 bases short, with 6 bases between. This CDR3 is built from 12 residues. The CDR3 loop reads CASSLDPDEQFF. CDR3 nucleotides: TGTGCCAGCAGCTTAGATCCGGATGAGCAGTTCTTC.

The chain combines TRBV19 with TRBJ1-1; D gene unclear. CDR1 and CDR2 from the germline V gene are LNHDA and SQIVND (reference sequence). Trimming took 1 base from V and 3 from J, leaving 6 bases between them. The CDR3 runs 13 residues. The CDR3, as DNA: TGTGCCAGTAGTATAGTGCTGGACACTGAAGCTTTCTTT. It is translated as CASSIVLDTEAFF. Full variable domain (remainder filled in from reference TRBV19 and TRBJ1-1): DGGITQSPKYLFRKEGQNVTLSCEQNLNHDAMYWYRQDPGQGLRLIYYSQIVNDFQKGDIAEGYSVSREKKESFPLTVTSAQKNPTAFYLCASSIVLDTEAFFGQGTRLTVV.

This chain's CDR3 is CAISEPDRGTEAFF. The CDR3 DNA follows: TGTGCCATCAGTGAGCCCGACAGGGGCACTGAAGCTTTCTTT. The V gene is TRBV10-3, the J gene TRBJ1-1, with 8 bases aligning to TRBD1. Germline loops: CDR1 ENHRY, CDR2 SYGVKD. Trimming removed 2 bases from V and 4 bases from J; junction bases left unmatched: 3. The CDR3 runs to 14 residues.

The chain has TRBV11-2 and TRBJ1-2; D is perhaps TRBD1 (6 bases). V gave up 5 bases and J gave up 5 bases, with 15 bases separating them. CDR1 SGHAT and CDR2 FQNNGV come from the germline V gene. This CDR3 is built from 14 residues. For the CDR3, the DNA is TGTGCCAGCAGCCCCCCAGGGGAGGTATATGGCTACACCTTC. It encodes CASSPPGEVYGYTF.

The V gene is TRBV11-2, the J gene TRBJ1-3; 9 nucleotides line up with TRBD1. CDR1 and CDR2 from the germline V gene are SGHAT and FQNNGV. The J segment lost 6 bases and the V segment lost 6 bases, leaving 6 bases of the junction unmatched. This CDR3 has 14 residues. This CDR3 reads CASREGQGTNTIYF. CDR3 DNA sequence: TGTGCCAGCAGGGAGGGACAGGGAACAAACACCATATATTTT.

This chain connects TRBV5-4 to TRBJ2-5, with 7 bases matching TRBD1. Losses at the gene ends were 1 base for V and 2 bases for J; bases not matched to a gene: 5. Germline V gene data show CDR1 as SGHNT and CDR2 as YYREEE (reference sequence). The CDR3 is 15 residues long. The CDR3 DNA sequence: TGTGCCAGCAGCTTGCCACAGGGGACACAAGAGACCCAGTACTTC. It codes for CASSLPQGTQETQYF.

The rearrangement joins TRBV5-1 to TRBJ2-5; the D gene is possibly TRBD2 (5 bases). The CDR3 runs 13 residues. The germline V gene has CDR1 SGHRS and CDR2 YFSETQ. The ends were cut back, 6 bases at V and 1 base at J, with 10 bases in the middle. CDR3 bases: TGCGCCAGCAAACGGGGTTCCCAAGAGACCCAGTACTTC. The encoded protein is CASKRGSQETQYF.

This sequence joins TRBV28 and TRBJ2-5, with 9 nucleotides matching TRBD2. The V segment lost 3 bases and the J segment 2 bases; nucleotides outside the gene matches: 4. The CDR3 is 15 amino acids. Germline CDR1 MDHEN, CDR2 SYDVKM. CDR3 protein: CASSFSAGGQETQYF. The CDR3 DNA reads as TGTGCCAGCAGTTTTTCGGCGGGGGGGCAAGAGACCCAGTACTTC.

The V call is TRBV5-4, the J call TRBJ2-1; possibly TRBD1 for D (5 bases). CDR1 is SGHNT, CDR2 YYREEE, per germline (reference sequence). This CDR3 region has 13 residues. Deletions cut 1 base from V and 10 bases from J, with 12 bases between. Here the CDR3 reads CASSLSQGSEQFF. The CDR3 DNA sequence: TGTGCCAGCAGCTTGTCGCAGGGCAGCGAGCAGTTCTTC.

The chain uses TRBV7-6 and TRBJ2-1; 7 bases agree with TRBD2. The V gene end was trimmed by 5 bases and the J gene end by 1 base; junction bases not matched to a gene: 8. CDR1 is SGHVS, CDR2 FNYEAQ, per germline. This CDR3 comprises 16 residues. CDR3: CASSPTLADSYNEQFF. As DNA, the CDR3 is TGTGCCAGCAGCCCTACTCTAGCGGATTCCTACAATGAGCAGTTCTTC. Looking up the rest from reference TRBV7-6 and TRBJ2-1 gives the full variable domain: GAGVSQSPRYKVTKRGQDVALRCDPISGHVSLYWYRQALGQGPEFLTYFNYEAQQDKSGLPNDRFSAERPEGSISTLTIQRTEQRDSAMYRCASSPTLADSYNEQFFGPGTRLTVL.

The chain uses TRBV4-1 and TRBJ2-3; possibly TRBD2 for D (5 bases). V was clipped by 1 base and J by 5 bases, with 13 bases between them. Per germline, CDR1 MGHRA and CDR2 YSYEKL. This CDR3 spans 15 amino acids. The DNA of the CDR3 is TGCGCCAGCAGCCAAGGTTCGGGGTACGGAGATACGCAGTATTTT. Protein: CASSQGSGYGDTQYF.

The rearrangement joins TRBV7-8 to TRBJ2-5, with TRBD2 matching over 9 bases. Germline CDR1 SGHVS, CDR2 FQNEAQ. The J segment lost 6 bases and the V segment lost 5 bases, leaving 10 bases of the junction unmatched. The CDR3 covers 15 residues. The CDR3 coding sequence is TGTGCCAGCAGCCCCCAGGTTAGCGGGAGTAAGACCCAGTACTTC. It is translated as CASSPQVSGSKTQYF.

V and J are TRBV6-5 and TRBJ2-3; 7 bases agree with TRBD1. The length of the CDR3 is 14 residues. Trimming removed 7 bases from V and 0 bases from J; junction bases left unmatched: 4. Germline CDR1 MNHEY, CDR2 SVGAGI. The CDR3 DNA follows: TGTGCCAGCACCCGGACAGGCAGCACAGATACGCAGTATTTT. Its translation is CASTRTGSTDTQYF.

This clone was observed a handful of times. The J gene is TRBJ1-2, the V gene TRBV6-4; 12 nucleotides line up with TRBD1. CDR3 length equals 18 residues. Germline CDR1 MRHNA, CDR2 SNTAGT. Losses at the gene ends were 4 bases for V and 4 bases for J; bases not matched to a gene: 13. Written as DNA, the CDR3 is TGTGCCAGCAGTGTCCCCCCCAGGGACAGGGGGCTTGTCTATGGCTACACCTTC. It is translated as CASSVPPRDRGLVYGYTF.